The clone carrying this T cell receptor (beta chain) was found a few times. Its antigen remains unknown. TCR beta CDR3 sequences were amplified from RNA transcripts. HTBI primers were the set used in a first-round RT-PCR of the TCR CDR3. TCRdb re-called the multiplex PCR reads through MiXCR, storing one row per CDR3 protein. The sample gives fewer than 800,000 distinct CDR3 sequences, about 17% of which show up once; around 7.7% is in the top ten. This sample stems from a study of T cells in Graves' hyperthyroidism and ophthalmopathy. The wider study: Peripheral blood was secured at the point of initial diagnosis, before any treatment.

The CDR3 covers 15 residues. Germline V gives CDR1 SGHRS, CDR2 YFSETQ. Trimming took off 4 bases at V and 5 bases at J, with 19 bases between the two ends. General study findings and limits: Most thyroid clonotypes expanded above 0.001 were also detected in blood.

This receptor was obtained from a man younger than 35 with Graves' hyperthyroidism. V and J are TRBV5-1 and TRBJ2-7, with no clear D. Sequenced input: blood. CDR3 sequence (DNA): TGCGCCAGCAGCGACGACCGAAACATCCTAAACGAGCAGTACTTC. Translated: CASSDDRNILNEQYF.